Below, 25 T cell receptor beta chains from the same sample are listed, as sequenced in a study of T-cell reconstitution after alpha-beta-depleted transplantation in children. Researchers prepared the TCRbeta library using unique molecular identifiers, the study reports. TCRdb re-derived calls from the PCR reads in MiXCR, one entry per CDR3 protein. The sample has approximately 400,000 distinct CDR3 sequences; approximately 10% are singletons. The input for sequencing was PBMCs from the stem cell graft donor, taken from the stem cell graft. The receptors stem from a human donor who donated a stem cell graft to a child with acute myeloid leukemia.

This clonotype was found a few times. The CDR3 sequence is CASSLDQGPTGELFF. CDR3 bases: TGTGCCAGCTCACTTGATCAGGGCCCCACCGGGGAGCTGTTTTTT. This chain uses TRBV18 with TRBJ2-2; perhaps TRBD1 as D (5 bases). The V end lost 4 bases, the J end lost 4 bases, and 13 bases lay between the germline ends. The CDR3 totals 15 residues. Germline V gives CDR1 KGHSH, CDR2 LQKENI.

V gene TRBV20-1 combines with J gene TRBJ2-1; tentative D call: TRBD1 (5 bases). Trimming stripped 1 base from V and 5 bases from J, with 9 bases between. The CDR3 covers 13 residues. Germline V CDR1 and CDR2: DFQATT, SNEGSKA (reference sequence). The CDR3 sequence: CSARGQGNNEQFF. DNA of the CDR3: TGCAGTGCTAGAGGGCAGGGCAACAATGAGCAGTTCTTC.

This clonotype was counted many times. CDR3 loop: CASSPRTGENEKLFF. The CDR3 bases are TGTGCCAGCAGCCCGAGGACAGGGGAAAATGAAAAACTGTTTTTT. V gene TRBV9 combines with J gene TRBJ1-4; 9 nucleotides line up with TRBD1. The J segment lost 5 bases and the V segment lost 4 bases, leaving 6 bases of the junction unmatched. The CDR3 loop spans 15 amino acids. Germline values: CDR1 SGDLS, CDR2 YYNGEE.

CDR3 sequence (DNA): TGCAGCGTTGAACAGGGTGGTGAGCAGTACGTC. Amino acid sequence: CSVEQGGEQYV. This chain links TRBV29-1 with TRBJ2-7, with D tentatively TRBD1 (5 bases). The V end was cut by 2 bases, the J end by 7 bases, with 9 bases between. Germline CDR1 reads SQVTM; CDR2 reads ANQGSEA. The CDR3 contains 11 residues.

The CDR3 nucleotides read TGTGCCAGCAGTTTATTGGGGAGCCTAAACACTGAAGCTTTCTTT. It is translated as CASSLLGSLNTEAFF. The V and J genes are TRBV28 and TRBJ1-1; D unresolved. The CDR3 contains 15 residues. The V end was cut by 1 base, the J end by 2 bases, with 11 bases between. In germline, CDR1 is MDHEN, CDR2 SYDVKM.

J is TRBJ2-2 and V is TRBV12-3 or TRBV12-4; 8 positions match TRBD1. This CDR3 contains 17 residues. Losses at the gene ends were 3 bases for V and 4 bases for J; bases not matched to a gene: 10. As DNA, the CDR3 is TGTGCCAGCAGTTTGGTGCAGGGGGCAGGCTTCACCGGGGAGCTGTTTTTT. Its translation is CASSLVQGAGFTGELFF.

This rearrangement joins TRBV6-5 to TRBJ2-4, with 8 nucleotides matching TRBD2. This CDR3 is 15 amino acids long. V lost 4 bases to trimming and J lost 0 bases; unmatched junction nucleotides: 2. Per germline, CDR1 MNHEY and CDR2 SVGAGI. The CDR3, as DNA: TGTGCCAGCAGTTCACGGGAGGGAGCCAAAAACATTCAGTACTTC. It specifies CASSSREGAKNIQYF.

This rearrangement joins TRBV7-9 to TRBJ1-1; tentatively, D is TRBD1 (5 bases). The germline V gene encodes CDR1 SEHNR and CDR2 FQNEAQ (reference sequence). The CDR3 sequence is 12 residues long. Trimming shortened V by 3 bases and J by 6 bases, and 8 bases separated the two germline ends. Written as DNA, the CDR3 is TGTGCCAGCAGCTTGGGGGGGTCTGAAGCTTTCTTT. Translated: CASSLGGSEAFF.

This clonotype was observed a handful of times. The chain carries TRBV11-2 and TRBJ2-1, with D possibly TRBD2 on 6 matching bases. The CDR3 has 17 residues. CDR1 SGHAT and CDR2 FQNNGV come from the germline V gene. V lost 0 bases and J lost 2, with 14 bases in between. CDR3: CASSLEPLASTYNEQFF. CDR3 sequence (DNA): TGTGCCAGCAGCTTAGAACCTCTAGCGTCTACCTACAATGAGCAGTTCTTC.

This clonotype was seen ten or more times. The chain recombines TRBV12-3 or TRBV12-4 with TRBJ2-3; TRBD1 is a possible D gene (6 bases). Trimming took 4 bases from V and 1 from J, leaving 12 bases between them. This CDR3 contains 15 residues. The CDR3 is CASSSETGRTDTQYF. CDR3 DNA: TGTGCCAGCAGTTCCGAGACAGGTCGCACAGATACGCAGTATTTT.

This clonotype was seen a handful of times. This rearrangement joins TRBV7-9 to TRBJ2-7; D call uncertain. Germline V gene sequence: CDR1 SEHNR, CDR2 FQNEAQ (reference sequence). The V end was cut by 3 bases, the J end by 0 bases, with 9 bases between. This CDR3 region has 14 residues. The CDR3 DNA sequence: TGTGCCAGCAGCTTTGCAGCCTCCTCCTACGAGCAGTACTTC. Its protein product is CASSFAASSYEQYF.

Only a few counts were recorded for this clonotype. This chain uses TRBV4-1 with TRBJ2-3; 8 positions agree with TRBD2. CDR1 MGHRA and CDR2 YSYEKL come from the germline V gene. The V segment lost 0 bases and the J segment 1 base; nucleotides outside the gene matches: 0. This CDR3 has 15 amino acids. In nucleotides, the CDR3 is TGCGCCAGCAGCCAAGAGCGGGAGGGCACAGATACGCAGTATTTT. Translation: CASSQEREGTDTQYF.

CDR3 sequence: CASSSGQLAGFETQYF. CDR3 in DNA: TGCGCCAGCAGCTCCGGTCAACTAGCGGGGTTTGAGACCCAGTACTTC. The chain combines TRBV5-1 with TRBJ2-5; 10 positions agree with TRBD2. V was pared by 3 bases and J by 5 bases, with 10 bases of the junction left unmatched. The V gene's germline CDR1 is SGHRS and CDR2 YFSETQ. This CDR3 contains 16 residues.

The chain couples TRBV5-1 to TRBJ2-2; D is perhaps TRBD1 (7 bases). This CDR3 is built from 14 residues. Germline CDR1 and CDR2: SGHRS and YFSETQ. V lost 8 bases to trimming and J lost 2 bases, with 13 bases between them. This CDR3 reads CARGGQENTGELFF. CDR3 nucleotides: TGCGCCAGGGGAGGACAGGAAAACACCGGGGAGCTGTTTTTT. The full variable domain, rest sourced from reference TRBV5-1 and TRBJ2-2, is KAGVTQTPRYLIKTRGQQVTLSCSPISGHRSVSWYQQTPGQGLQFLFEYFSETQRNKGNFPGRFSGRQFSNSRSEMNVSTLELGDSALYLCARGGQENTGELFFGEGSRLTVL.

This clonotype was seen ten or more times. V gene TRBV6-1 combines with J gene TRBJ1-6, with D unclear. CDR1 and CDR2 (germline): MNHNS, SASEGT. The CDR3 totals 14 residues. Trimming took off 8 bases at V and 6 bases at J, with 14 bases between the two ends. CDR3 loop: CASGLHGVNSPLHF. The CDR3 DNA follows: TGTGCCAGCGGCCTACACGGGGTTAATTCACCCCTCCACTTT.

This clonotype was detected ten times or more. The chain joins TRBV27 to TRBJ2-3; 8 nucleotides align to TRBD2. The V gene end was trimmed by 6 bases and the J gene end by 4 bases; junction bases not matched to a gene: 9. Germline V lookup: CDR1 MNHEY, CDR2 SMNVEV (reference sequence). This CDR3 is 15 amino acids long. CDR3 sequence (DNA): TGTGCCAGCAGCCAAGGCGGGAGGTGGGCAGATACGCAGTATTTT. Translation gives CASSQGGRWADTQYF.

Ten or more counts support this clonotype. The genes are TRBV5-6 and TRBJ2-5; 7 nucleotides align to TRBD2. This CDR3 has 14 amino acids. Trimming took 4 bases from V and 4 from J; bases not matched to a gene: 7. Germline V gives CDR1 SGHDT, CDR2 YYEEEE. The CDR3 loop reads CASSRTSFVETQYF. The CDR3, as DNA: TGTGCCAGCAGCCGGACTAGTTTTGTAGAGACCCAGTACTTC.

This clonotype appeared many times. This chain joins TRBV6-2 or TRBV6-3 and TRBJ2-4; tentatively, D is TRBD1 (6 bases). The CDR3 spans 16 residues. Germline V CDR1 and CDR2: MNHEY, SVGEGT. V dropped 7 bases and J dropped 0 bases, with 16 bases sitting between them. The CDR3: CASKDRDTLAKNIQYF. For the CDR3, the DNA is TGTGCCAGCAAGGACCGGGACACTTTAGCCAAAAACATTCAGTACTTC.

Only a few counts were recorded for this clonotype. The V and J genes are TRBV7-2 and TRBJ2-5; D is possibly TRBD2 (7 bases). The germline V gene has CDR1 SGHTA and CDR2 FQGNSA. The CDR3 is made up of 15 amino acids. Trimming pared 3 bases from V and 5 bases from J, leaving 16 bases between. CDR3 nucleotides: TGTGCCAGCAGCTTTGGTGGGGGGGCTTGGGAGACCCAGTACTTC. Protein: CASSFGGGAWETQYF.

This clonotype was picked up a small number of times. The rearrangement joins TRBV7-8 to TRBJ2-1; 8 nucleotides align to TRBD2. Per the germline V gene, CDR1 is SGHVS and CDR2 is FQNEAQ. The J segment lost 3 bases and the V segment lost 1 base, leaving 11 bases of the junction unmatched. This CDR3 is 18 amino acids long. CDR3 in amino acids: CASSLDWVLREDYNEQFF. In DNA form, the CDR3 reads TGTGCCAGCAGCTTAGATTGGGTGTTGCGGGAGGACTACAATGAGCAGTTCTTC. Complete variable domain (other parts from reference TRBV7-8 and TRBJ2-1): GAGVSQSPRYKVAKRGQDVALRCDPISGHVSLFWYQQALGQGPEFLTYFQNEAQLDKSGLPSDRFFAERPEGSVSTLKIQRTQQEDSAVYLCASSLDWVLREDYNEQFFGPGTRLTVL.

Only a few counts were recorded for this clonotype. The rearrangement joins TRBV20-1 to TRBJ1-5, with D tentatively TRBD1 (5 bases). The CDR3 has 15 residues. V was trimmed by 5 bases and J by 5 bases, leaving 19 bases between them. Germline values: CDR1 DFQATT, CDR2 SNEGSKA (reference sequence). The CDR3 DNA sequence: TGCAGTGCTCAGATTTCGACGCAGGGCGATCAGCCCCAGCATTTT. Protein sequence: CSAQISTQGDQPQHF.

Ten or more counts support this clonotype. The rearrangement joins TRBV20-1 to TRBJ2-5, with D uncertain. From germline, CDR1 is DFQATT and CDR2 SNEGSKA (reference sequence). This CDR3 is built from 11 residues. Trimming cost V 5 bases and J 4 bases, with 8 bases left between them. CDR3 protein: CSADVGETQYF. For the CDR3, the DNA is TGCAGTGCTGATGTCGGAGAGACCCAGTACTTC.

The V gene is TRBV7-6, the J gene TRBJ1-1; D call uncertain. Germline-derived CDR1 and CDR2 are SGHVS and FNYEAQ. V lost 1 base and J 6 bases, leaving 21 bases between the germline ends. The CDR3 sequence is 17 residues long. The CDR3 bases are TGTGCCAGCAGCTTAGACCCTCCCGGCGCTTTAATCCCTGAAGCTTTCTTT. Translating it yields CASSLDPPGALIPEAFF.

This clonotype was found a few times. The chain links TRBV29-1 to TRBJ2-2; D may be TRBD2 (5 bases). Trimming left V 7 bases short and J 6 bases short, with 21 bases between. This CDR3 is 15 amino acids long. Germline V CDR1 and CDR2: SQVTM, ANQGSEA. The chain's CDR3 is CSATGSNYRAGELFF. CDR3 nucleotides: TGCAGCGCCACGGGGTCCAATTATCGGGCCGGGGAGCTGTTTTTT.

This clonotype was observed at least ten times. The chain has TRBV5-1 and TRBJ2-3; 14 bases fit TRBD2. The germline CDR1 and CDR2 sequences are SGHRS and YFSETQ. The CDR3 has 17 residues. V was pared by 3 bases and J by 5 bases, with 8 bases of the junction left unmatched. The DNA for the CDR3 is TGCGCCAGCAGCTCCACTTGGACTAGCGGGGGGAGAGATACGCAGTATTTT. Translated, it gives CASSSTWTSGGRDTQYF.